The rows below give T cell receptor beta chains drawn from one sample of a study of cytomegalovirus exposure and HLA in healthy donors. TCRdb's table, derived via immunoSEQ multiplex PCR, lists solely in-frame clones and lacks some. The sample records about 130,000 clones, 75% to 85% being singletons. The sequencing sample was made of PBMCs. These receptors all stem from a woman in her thirties or forties in good health and CMV-seronegative. Each CDR3 is given with its conserved first and last residue. D genes are given only for firm matches. Clone size appears in some rows only: once, few, many, or a class for an expanded clone.

d_call,clone_size,v_call,j_call,cdr3_aa,cdr3_nt
NA,NA,TRBV27,TRBJ2-6,CASSLTDRTGANVLTF,TGTGCCAGCAGTTTAACCGACAGGACTGGGGCCAACGTCCTGACTTTC
NA,NA,TRBV7-2,TRBJ2-5,CASSLLLPEETQYF,TGTGCCAGCAGCTTATTACTCCCCGAAGAGACCCAGTACTTC
NA,NA,TRBV5-4,TRBJ1-3,CASSFRGRTGNTIYF,TGTGCCAGCAGCTTTCGGGGTAGGACTGGAAACACCATATATTTT
NA,NA,TRBV27,TRBJ2-2,CASSFSGDGGELFF,TGTGCCAGCAGTTTTTCGGGAGATGGCGGGGAGCTGTTTTTT
NA,NA,TRBV6-1,TRBJ1-2,CASSEARVKTF,TGTGCCAGCAGTGAAGCGCGGGTTAAGACCTTC
TRBD1,NA,TRBV27,TRBJ1-1,CASSWDRGPPTEAFF,TGTGCCAGCAGTTGGGACAGGGGGCCCCCGACTGAAGCTTTCTTT
TRBD1,NA,TRBV28,TRBJ1-2,CASSLPTGTDSGYTF,TGTGCCAGCAGTTTACCAACAGGGACAGACTCTGGCTACACCTTC
TRBD1,NA,TRBV12-5,TRBJ1-5,CASGSGTGFGQPQHF,TGTGCTAGTGGTTCCGGGACAGGGTTCGGTCAGCCCCAGCATTTT
NA,NA,TRBV29-1,TRBJ1-2,CSVDREDRSGYGYTF,TGCAGCGTTGACCGAGAAGACAGGTCTGGCTATGGCTACACCTTC
TRBD1,NA,TRBV7-9,TRBJ1-3,CASSPGGLLSGNTIYF,TGTGCCAGCAGCCCAGGGGGCCTCCTCTCTGGAAACACCATATATTTT
NA,NA,TRBV4-3,TRBJ2-3,CASSQVAGGTDTQYF,TGCGCCAGCAGCCAAGTGGCAGGGGGCACAGATACGCAGTATTTT
NA,NA,TRBV6-5,TRBJ1-2,CASTEGNGYTF,TGTGCCAGCACGGAGGGGAATGGCTACACCTTC
NA,many,TRBV5-5,TRBJ1-1,CASTRGYGTEAFF,TGTGCCAGCACCAGGGGATATGGCACTGAAGCTTTCTTT
TRBD1,NA,TRBV5-1,TRBJ1-1,CASSTTGGWTEAFF,TGCGCCAGCAGCACGACAGGGGGTTGGACTGAAGCTTTCTTT
NA,few,TRBV10-3,TRBJ1-2,CAISMGTEGGYTF,TGTGCCATCAGTATGGGGACGGAGGGTGGCTACACCTTC
NA,NA,TRBV27,TRBJ1-4,CASSLRAGTNEKLFF,TGTGCCAGCAGTTTAAGGGCGGGGACTAATGAAAAACTGTTTTTT
NA,few,TRBV6-5,TRBJ1-4,CASRPFIDEKLFF,TGTGCCAGCAGGCCCTTTATAGATGAAAAACTGTTTTTT
TRBD1,NA,TRBV5-1,TRBJ2-7,CASSFRDRGYEQYF,TGCGCCAGCAGCTTCCGGGACAGGGGTTACGAGCAGTACTTC